This is a list of T cell receptor beta chains from one sample in a study of T cells after posttransplantation cyclophosphamide. Produced via immunoSEQ multiplex PCR; TCRdb's table is partial and in-frame only. The sample includes 34,000 or so clones, roughly 90% of them seen just once. Sequencing was done on a sample of naive CD4+ T cells sorted from blood. The receptors here all came from a man aged 25-45 years in good health and a related stem cell transplant donor. The CDR3 runs from the conserved cysteine through the conserved F or W. A D gene is named only where the DNA matches it firmly. The size entry is marked missing in some rows and otherwise reads once, few, many or a size class.

TGTGCCAGCTCACCACTGCCGGGACAGGGAGATTTTATTTCGGATACGCAGTATTTT	CASSPLPGQGDFISDTQYF	TRBV18	.	TRBJ2-3	TRBD1
TGTGCCAGCACCCCCGCCAGGACAGGGGTCAGCTTTGAGTACTTC	CASTPARTGVSFEYF	TRBV5-5	.	TRBJ2-7	TRBD1
TGCGCCAGCAGCCAGGGACTAGCGGGGGCCCTTGACGGGACCCAGTACTTC	CASSQGLAGALDGTQYF	TRBV5-1	.	TRBJ2-5	TRBD2
TGCAGCGTTCCTACTACGAGGGCGCACTATGGCTACACCTTC	CSVPTTRAHYGYTF	TRBV29-1	once	TRBJ1-2	.
TGCGCCAGCAGCTTGGCCGGAGTAGCGGACACAGATACGCAGTATTTT	CASSLAGVADTDTQYF	TRBV5-1	.	TRBJ2-3	.
TGTGCCATCAGTGCTACTGTCCGGGACAGGGTGAACACTGAAGCTTTCTTT	CAISATVRDRVNTEAFF	TRBV10-3	few	TRBJ1-1	TRBD1
TGTGCCAGCAGTGCCACACAAATCTACAATGAGCAGTTCTTC	CASSATQIYNEQFF	TRBV2	once	TRBJ2-1	.
TGCGCCAGCAGTCAATCGCGCTACGAGCAGTACTTC	CASSQSRYEQYF	TRBV23-1	once	TRBJ2-7	.
TGCGCCAGCAGCCCCCTGGCGGGCGGACCCAATCAGCCCCAGCATTTT	CASSPLAGGPNQPQHF	TRBV4-1	.	TRBJ1-5	.
TGTGCCAGCAGCGAACAGGGGGGCGGCTACACCTTC	CASSEQGGGYTF	TRBV11-2	.	TRBJ1-2	TRBD1
TGTGCCAGCAGTGGGCCCGGGAGGGGAAACACCATATATTTT	CASSGPGRGNTIYF	TRBV5-8	.	TRBJ1-3	.
TGCGCCAGCAGCTTGGATGGACAGGGGGCGTCTGAAGCTTTCTTT	CASSLDGQGASEAFF	TRBV5-1	.	TRBJ1-1	TRBD1
TGTGCCACCAGCAGAGATCCCCAGGCCTACACTGAAGCTTTCTTT	CATSRDPQAYTEAFF	TRBV15	.	TRBJ1-1	.
TGTGCCAGCAGCTTAGACGGGTTTGGAACAGATACGCAGTATTTT	CASSLDGFGTDTQYF	TRBV7-9	.	TRBJ2-3	.
TGTGCCAGCAGTTTATTAGACACTGAAGCTTTCTTT	CASSLLDTEAFF	TRBV28	.	TRBJ1-1	.
TGTGCCATCTCGGAGGCCAGCTCCTATAATTCACCCCTCCACTTT	CAISEASSYNSPLHF	TRBV10-3	.	TRBJ1-6	.
TGTGCCAGTAGTATATCGGGGGAAGCTTTCTTT	CASSISGEAFF	TRBV19	.	TRBJ1-1	.
TGTGCCAGCAGCTTGGGAGTCGCCTCTGGGGCCAACGTCCTGACTTTC	CASSLGVASGANVLTF	TRBV5-5	.	TRBJ2-6	.
TGTGCCAGTAGTACCTATGGGCTTCGCGAGACCCAGTACTTC	CASSTYGLRETQYF	TRBV19	.	TRBJ2-5	.
TGTGCCACTAAGCTGGGACTAGCGGGGGATAGCTCCTACAATGAGCAGTTCTTC	CATKLGLAGDSSYNEQFF	TRBV19	.	TRBJ2-1	TRBD2
TGTGCCAGCAGTTTGAAGACAGCCATGAACACTGAAGCTTTCTTT	CASSLKTAMNTEAFF	TRBV27	.	TRBJ1-1	.
TGTGCCAGTAGCAGGACAGGAGAAGGGGAAAAACTGTTTTTT	CASSRTGEGEKLFF	TRBV19	.	TRBJ1-4	TRBD1
TGCGCCAGCAGCTTGGGAGGCGGTTCGGCTTATGGCTACACCTTC	CASSLGGGSAYGYTF	TRBV5-1	.	TRBJ1-2	.
TGTGCCAGCAGCCCCGATGGGGCGGCTGGGGGCTACACCTTC	CASSPDGAAGGYTF	TRBV7-6	.	TRBJ1-2	.
TGTGCCAGTAGTCCGGGACAGGGGTCCCACGAGCAGTACTTC	CASSPGQGSHEQYF	TRBV19	.	TRBJ2-7	TRBD1
TGTGCCAGCAGCCGACGCGGGGGGCCTAGTTCACCCCTCCACTTT	CASSRRGGPSSPLHF	TRBV27	.	TRBJ1-6	.
TGTGCCAGCAGCTTAATCCGGACAGAGCCGGGGGGTTCACCCCTCCACTTT	CASSLIRTEPGGSPLHF	TRBV11-2	.	TRBJ1-6	.
TGCGCCAGCAGCCGAGGAGTCCACGGGGAGCTGTTTTTT	CASSRGVHGELFF	TRBV5-1	.	TRBJ2-2	.
TGTGCCAGCAGCTCTACAGGGGCGGATAATTCACCCCTCCACTTT	CASSSTGADNSPLHF	TRBV7-3	.	TRBJ1-6	TRBD1
TGCGCCAGCAGCTTGGAGGGTACAGGGAACTATGGCTACACCTTC	CASSLEGTGNYGYTF	TRBV5-1	.	TRBJ1-2	.
TGTGCCAGCAGACAAGAGGGGGGGCCACTCAATGAGCAGTTCTTC	CASRQEGGPLNEQFF	TRBV11-2	.	TRBJ2-1	.
TGTGCCAGCAGCTTGGCCGGTCTTGCCTCGCGCGAGCAGTACTTC	CASSLAGLASREQYF	TRBV5-5	.	TRBJ2-7	.
TGTGCCAGCAGCTTATCCGACAGGCTCATGACCCAGTACTTC	CASSLSDRLMTQYF	TRBV7-6	.	TRBJ2-5	.
TGTGCCAGCAGCCCAAGGATGGGAGCGGGGGTCACGAACACCGGGGAGCTGTTTTTT	CASSPRMGAGVTNTGELFF	TRBV7-6	.	TRBJ2-2	TRBD2
TGTGCCAGCAGCGAGGGGGGGGGAGGTAATTCACCCCTCCACTTT	CASSEGGGGNSPLHF	TRBV9	.	TRBJ1-6	.
TGTGCCAGCAGCTCGGGACATAGCAATCAGCCCCAGCATTTT	CASSSGHSNQPQHF	TRBV7-9	.	TRBJ1-5	.
TGTGCCAGCAGCCAAGATGGGCAGGTAGGTCAGCCCCAGCATTTT	CASSQDGQVGQPQHF	TRBV4-2	.	TRBJ1-5	.
TGTGCCAGCTCACCCCGACACGACAACATTCAGTACTTC	CASSPRHDNIQYF	TRBV18	.	TRBJ2-4	.
TGTGCCAGCAGTACGACACCAACCGGGGAGCTGTTTTTT	CASSTTPTGELFF	TRBV25-1	.	TRBJ2-2	.
TGTGCCAGCAGCCCAGGATTAAGCGGTAACACCGGGGAGCTGTTTTTT	CASSPGLSGNTGELFF	TRBV7-9	.	TRBJ2-2	.
TGTGCCATCACCCGGACAGGGCAGAGGGATACTGAGCAGTTCTTC	CAITRTGQRDTEQFF	TRBV6-1	.	TRBJ2-1	TRBD1
TGTGCTAGTGGTTTGGCGCCAGGGGCCGGGGTTTGGAAGGGGAGCAATCAGCCCCAGCATTTT	CASGLAPGAGVWKGSNQPQHF	TRBV12-5	.	TRBJ1-5	.